This TCR beta chain was captured in a study of regulatory T cells in long-lasting Graves disease. For TCR beta, libraries came from iRepertoire HTBI primers and Arm-PCR of CDR3 regions. Each CDR3 protein is one row after TCRdb ran MiXCR on the multiplex PCR reads. This table holds some 600,000 distinct CDR3 sequences, 15% to 20% found once. The length of the CDR3 is 12 residues. Trimming took 6 bases from V and 2 from J, leaving 7 bases between them. Germline V gene lookup returns CDR1 ENHRY and CDR2 SYGVKD. Time point noted: newly diagnosed GD, antithyroid drugs for less than 3 months. Isolated PBMC RNA provided the starting material for the TCR library. The same sample was also studied in work on T cells in Graves' hyperthyroidism and ophthalmopathy.

This TCR came from a man younger than 35 with Graves disease. The gene calls are TRBV10-3 and TRBJ1-2; D uncertain. The starting material was peripheral blood mononuclear cells (PBMCs), obtained at new diagnosis, from a patient treated with antithyroid drugs. The CDR3 reads CAISPDNYGYTF. In DNA, the CDR3 is TGTGCCATCAGCCCTGACAACTATGGCTACACCTTC.